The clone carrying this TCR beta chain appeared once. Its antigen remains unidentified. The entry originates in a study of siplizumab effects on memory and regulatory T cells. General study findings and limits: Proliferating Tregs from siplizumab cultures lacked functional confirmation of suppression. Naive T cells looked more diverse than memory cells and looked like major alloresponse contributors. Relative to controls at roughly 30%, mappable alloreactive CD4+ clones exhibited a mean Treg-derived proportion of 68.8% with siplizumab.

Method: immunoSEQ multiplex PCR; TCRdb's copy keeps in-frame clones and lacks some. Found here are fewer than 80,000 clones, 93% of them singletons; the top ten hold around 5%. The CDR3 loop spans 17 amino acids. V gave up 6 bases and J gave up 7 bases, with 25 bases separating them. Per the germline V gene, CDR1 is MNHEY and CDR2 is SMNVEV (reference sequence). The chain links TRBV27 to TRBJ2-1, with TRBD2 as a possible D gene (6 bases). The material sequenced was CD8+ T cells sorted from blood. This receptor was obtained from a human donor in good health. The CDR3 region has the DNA TGTGCCAGCAGACCAGGGACGCCTCAATGGGGGGTAAATGAGCAGTTCTTC. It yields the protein CASRPGTPQWGVNEQFF.